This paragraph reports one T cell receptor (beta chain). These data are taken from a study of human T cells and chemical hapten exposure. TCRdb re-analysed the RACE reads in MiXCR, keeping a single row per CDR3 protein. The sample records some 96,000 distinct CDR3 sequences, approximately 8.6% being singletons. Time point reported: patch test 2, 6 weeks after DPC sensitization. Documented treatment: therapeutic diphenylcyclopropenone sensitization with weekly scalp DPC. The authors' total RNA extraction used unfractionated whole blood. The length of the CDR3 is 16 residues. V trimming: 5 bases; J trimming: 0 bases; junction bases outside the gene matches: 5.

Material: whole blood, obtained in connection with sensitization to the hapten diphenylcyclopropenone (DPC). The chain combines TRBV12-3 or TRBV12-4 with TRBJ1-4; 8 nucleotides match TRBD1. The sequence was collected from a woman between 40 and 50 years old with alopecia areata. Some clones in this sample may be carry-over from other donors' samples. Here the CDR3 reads CASSPGQGPTNEKLFF. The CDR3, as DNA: TGTGCCAGCAGTCCCGGACAGGGCCCAACTAATGAAAAACTGTTTTTT.